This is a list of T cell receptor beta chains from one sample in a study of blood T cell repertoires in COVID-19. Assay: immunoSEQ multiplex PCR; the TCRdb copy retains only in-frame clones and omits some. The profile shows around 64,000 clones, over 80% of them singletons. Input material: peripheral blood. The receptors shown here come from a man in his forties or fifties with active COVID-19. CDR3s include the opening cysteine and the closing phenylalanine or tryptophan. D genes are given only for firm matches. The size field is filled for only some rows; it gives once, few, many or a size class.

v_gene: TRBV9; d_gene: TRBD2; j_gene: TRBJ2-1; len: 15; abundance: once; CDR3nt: TGTGCCAGCAGCGTAACTAGCGGGGACTACAATGAGCAGTTCTTC; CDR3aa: CASSVTSGDYNEQFF
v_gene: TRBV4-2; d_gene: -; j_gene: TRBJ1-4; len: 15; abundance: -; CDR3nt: TGTGCCAGCAGCCCCACAGGTGGCACTAATGAAAAACTGTTTTTT; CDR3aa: CASSPTGGTNEKLFF
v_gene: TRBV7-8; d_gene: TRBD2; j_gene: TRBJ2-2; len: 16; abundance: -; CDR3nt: TGTGCCAGCAGCTTTTACGGACTAGCGGACACCGGGGAGCTGTTTTTT; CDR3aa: CASSFYGLADTGELFF
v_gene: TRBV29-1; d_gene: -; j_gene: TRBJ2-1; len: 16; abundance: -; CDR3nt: TGCAGCGCCAGCCAAAAGCCGGGACAACCCTACAATGAGCAGTTCTTC; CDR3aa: CSASQKPGQPYNEQFF
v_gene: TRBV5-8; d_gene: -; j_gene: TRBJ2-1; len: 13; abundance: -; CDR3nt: TGTGCCAGCAGCCGTGACAGCGACAATGAGCAGTTCTTC; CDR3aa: CASSRDSDNEQFF
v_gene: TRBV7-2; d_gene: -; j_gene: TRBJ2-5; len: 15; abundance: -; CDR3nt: TGTGCCAGCAGCTTAGGGCGGGGTCCTCAAGAGACCCAGTACTTC; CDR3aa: CASSLGRGPQETQYF
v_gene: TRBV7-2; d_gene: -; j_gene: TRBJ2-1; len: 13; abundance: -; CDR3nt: TGTGCCAGCAGCTCCGTAAACTACAATGAGCAGTTCTTC; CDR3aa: CASSSVNYNEQFF
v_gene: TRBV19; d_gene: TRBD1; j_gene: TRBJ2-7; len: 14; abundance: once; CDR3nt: TGTGCCAGTAGCGCCGGGACAGGGGTATACGAGCAGTACTTC; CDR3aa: CASSAGTGVYEQYF
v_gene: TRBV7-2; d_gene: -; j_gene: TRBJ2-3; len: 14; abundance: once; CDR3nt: TGTGCCAGCAGCTCGCAGGGGTTAACAGATACGCAGTATTTT; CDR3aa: CASSSQGLTDTQYF
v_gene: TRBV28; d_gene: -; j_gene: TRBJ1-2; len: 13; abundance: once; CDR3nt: TGTGCCAGCAGCACAGTGGAGGCGCGTGGCTACACCTTC; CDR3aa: CASSTVEARGYTF
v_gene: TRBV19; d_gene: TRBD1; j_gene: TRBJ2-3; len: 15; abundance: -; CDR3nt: TGTGCCAGTAGTATAAGCGGGACAGGGTCAGATACGCAGTATTTT; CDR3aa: CASSISGTGSDTQYF
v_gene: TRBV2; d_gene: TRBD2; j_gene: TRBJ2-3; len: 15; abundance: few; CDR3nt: TGTGCCAGCAGACTGACTAGCGGGGTCACAGATACGCAGTATTTT; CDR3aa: CASRLTSGVTDTQYF
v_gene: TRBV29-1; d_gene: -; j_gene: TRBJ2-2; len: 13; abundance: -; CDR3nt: TGCAGCGTTGGTACAGGGAACATCGGGGAGCTGTTTTTT; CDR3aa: CSVGTGNIGELFF
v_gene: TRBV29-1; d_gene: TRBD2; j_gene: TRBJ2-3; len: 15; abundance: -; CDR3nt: TGCAGCGTCCACGGACTAGCATTTGCCACAGATACGCAGTATTTT; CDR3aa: CSVHGLAFATDTQYF
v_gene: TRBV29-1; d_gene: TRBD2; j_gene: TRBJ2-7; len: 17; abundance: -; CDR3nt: TGCAGCGTTGGTAGGACTAGCGGGGAGGGAAGGGCCGCCGAGCAGTACTTC; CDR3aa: CSVGRTSGEGRAAEQYF
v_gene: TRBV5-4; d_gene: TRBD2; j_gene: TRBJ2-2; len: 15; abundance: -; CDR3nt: TGTGCCAGCAGCTTCAGACTAGCGGGGGCCGGGGAGCTGTTTTTT; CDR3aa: CASSFRLAGAGELFF
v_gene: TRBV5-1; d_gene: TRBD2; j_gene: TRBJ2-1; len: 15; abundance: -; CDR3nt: TGCGCCAGCAGCTTAGCTAGCGGGGGCTACAATGAGCAGTTCTTC; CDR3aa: CASSLASGGYNEQFF
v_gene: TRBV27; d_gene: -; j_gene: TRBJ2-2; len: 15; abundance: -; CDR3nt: TGTGCCAGCAGTTTATTAGCGGTGAACACCGGGGAGCTGTTTTTT; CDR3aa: CASSLLAVNTGELFF
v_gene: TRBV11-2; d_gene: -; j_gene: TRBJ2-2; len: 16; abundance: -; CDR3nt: TGTGCCAGCAGCTTTGGCCGGGAACTCCTCTCCGGGGAGCTGTTTTTT; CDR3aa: CASSFGRELLSGELFF
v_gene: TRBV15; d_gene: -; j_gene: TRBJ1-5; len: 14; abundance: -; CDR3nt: TGTGCCACCAGCAGAGATACAAGTCTCCAGCCCCAGCATTTT; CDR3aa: CATSRDTSLQPQHF
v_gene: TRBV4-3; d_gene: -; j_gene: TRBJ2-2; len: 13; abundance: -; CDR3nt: TGCGCCAGCAGCCAAGATCGCACCGGGGAGCTGTTTTTT; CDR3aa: CASSQDRTGELFF
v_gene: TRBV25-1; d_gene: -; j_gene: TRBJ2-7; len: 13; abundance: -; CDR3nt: TGTGCCAGCAGTGAAGGGGCAAGGTACGAGCAGTACTTC; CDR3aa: CASSEGARYEQYF
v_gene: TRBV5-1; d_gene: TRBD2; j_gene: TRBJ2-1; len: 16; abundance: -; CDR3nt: TGCGCCAGCAGCTCCGAGACTAGCGGGGGGGTCAATGAGCAGTTCTTC; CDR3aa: CASSSETSGGVNEQFF
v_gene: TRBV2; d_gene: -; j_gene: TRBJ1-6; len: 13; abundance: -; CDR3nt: TGTGCCACCAAGGGGATCTCCACTTCACCCCTCCACTTT; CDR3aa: CATKGISTSPLHF
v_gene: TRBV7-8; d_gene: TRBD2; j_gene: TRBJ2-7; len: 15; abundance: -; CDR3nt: TGTGCCAGCAGCTTGGGACTAGCGGCCCTCTACGAGCAGTACTTC; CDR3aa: CASSLGLAALYEQYF
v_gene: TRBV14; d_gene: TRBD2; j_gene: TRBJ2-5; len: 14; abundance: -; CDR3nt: TGTGCCAGCAGCCAAGAACTCCCGACCGGGACTAGGTACTTC; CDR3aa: CASSQELPTGTRYF
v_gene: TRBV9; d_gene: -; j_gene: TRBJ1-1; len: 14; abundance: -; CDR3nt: TGTGCCAGCAGCGTAGGAAGGGGGAACACTGAAGCTTTCTTT; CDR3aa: CASSVGRGNTEAFF
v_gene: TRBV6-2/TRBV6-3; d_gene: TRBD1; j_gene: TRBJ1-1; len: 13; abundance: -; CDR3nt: TGTGCCAGCAGCCAAGACAGGGACGCTGAAGCTTTCTTT; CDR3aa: CASSQDRDAEAFF
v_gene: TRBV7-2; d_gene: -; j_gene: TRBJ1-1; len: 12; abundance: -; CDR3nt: TGTGCCAGCAGCCTAGGGGGGGCTGAAGCTTTCTTT; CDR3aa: CASSLGGAEAFF
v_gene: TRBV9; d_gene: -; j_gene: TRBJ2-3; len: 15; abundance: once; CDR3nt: TGTGCCAGCAGCGTAGGAGGCATCCAAGCAGATACGCAGTATTTT; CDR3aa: CASSVGGIQADTQYF
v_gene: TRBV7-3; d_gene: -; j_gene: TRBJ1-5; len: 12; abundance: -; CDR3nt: TGTGCCAGCAGCCCCGCGGGTGAGCCCCAGCATTTT; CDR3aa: CASSPAGEPQHF
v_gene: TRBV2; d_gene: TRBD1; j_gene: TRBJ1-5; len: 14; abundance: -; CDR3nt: TGTGCCAGCAGTGAAGGAGGGGGCAGCCAGCCCCAGCATTTT; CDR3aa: CASSEGGGSQPQHF
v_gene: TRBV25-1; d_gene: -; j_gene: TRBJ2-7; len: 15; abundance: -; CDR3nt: TGTGCCAGCAGTTCAGGCAGGGAATACCCCTACGAGCAGTACTTC; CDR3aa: CASSSGREYPYEQYF
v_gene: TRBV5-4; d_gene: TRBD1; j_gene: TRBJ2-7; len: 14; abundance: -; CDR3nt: TGTGCCAGCAGCCAACCGGGACAGCCCTACGAGCAGTACTTC; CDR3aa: CASSQPGQPYEQYF
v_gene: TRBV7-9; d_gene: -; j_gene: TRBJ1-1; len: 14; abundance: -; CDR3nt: TGTGCCAGCAGCAAAAGGACAGAGAACACTGAAGCTTTCTTT; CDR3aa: CASSKRTENTEAFF
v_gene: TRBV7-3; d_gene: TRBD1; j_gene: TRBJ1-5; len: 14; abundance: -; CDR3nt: TGTGCCAGCAGTCCCAAGGGGGCCGATCAGCCCCAGCATTTT; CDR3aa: CASSPKGADQPQHF
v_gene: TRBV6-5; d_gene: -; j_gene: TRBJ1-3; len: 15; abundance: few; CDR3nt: TGTGCCAGCAGTTACGCGGCGTGGGACTTAAACACCATATATTTT; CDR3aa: CASSYAAWDLNTIYF
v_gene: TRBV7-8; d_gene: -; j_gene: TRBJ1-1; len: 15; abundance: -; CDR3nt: TGTGCCAGCAGCTTAACGACATGGGGGGGGACTGAAGCTTTCTTT; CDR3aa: CASSLTTWGGTEAFF
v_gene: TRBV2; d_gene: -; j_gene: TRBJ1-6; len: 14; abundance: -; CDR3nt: TGTGCCATCAACAGGGACTCCTATAATTCACCCCTCCACTTT; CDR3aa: CAINRDSYNSPLHF
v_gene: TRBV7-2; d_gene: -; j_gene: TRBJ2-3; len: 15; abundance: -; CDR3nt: TGTGCCAGCAGCTACGCGGGAACAGGCACAGATACGCAGTATTTT; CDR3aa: CASSYAGTGTDTQYF
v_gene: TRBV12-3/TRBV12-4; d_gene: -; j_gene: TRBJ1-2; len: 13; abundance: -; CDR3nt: TGTGCCAGCAGGGCACTAGCTAACTATGGCTACACCTTC; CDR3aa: CASRALANYGYTF
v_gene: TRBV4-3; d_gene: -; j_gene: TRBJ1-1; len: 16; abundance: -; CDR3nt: TGCGCCAGCAGCCTGACTCCACAACATTTGAACACTGAAGCTTTCTTT; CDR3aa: CASSLTPQHLNTEAFF
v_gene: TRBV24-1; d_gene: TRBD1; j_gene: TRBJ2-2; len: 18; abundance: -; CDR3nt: TGTGCCACCAGTGACACCTACAGGGGGCTAAGGAACACCGGGGAGCTGTTTTTT; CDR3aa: CATSDTYRGLRNTGELFF
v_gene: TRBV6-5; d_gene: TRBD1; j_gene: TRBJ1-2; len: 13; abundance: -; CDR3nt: TGTGCCAGCAGCTTACAGGGGAGCTATGGCTACACCTTC; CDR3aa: CASSLQGSYGYTF
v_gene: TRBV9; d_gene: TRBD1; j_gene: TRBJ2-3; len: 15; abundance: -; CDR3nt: TGTGCCAGCAGCGCACAGGGGGCGCGGGCAGATACGCAGTATTTT; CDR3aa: CASSAQGARADTQYF
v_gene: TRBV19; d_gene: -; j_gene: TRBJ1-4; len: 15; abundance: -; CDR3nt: TGTGCCAGTAGTAGAAGACAGGCTTCGGCCGAAAAACTGTTTTTT; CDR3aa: CASSRRQASAEKLFF
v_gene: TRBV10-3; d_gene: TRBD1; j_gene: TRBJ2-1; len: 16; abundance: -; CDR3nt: TGTGCCATCAGTGAAGCCGGACAGGGGGCTGGAAATGAGCAGTTCTTC; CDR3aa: CAISEAGQGAGNEQFF
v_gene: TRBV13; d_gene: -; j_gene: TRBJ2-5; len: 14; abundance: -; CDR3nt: TGTGCCAGCAGCTTATATAATTCCCAAGAGACCCAGTACTTC; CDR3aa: CASSLYNSQETQYF
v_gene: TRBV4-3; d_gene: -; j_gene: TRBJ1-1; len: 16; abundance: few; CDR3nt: TGCGCCAGCAGCCAAGAGGCAACAGGGATTGGGACTGAAGCTTTCTTT; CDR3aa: CASSQEATGIGTEAFF
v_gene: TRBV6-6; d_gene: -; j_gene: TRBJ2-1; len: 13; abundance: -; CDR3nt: TGTGCCAGCACCCCGACTAGATCCAATGAGCAGTTCTTC; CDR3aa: CASTPTRSNEQFF
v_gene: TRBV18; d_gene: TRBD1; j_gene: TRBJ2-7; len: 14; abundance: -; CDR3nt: TGTGCCAGCTCACCGGGACAGGGTTCCTACGAGCAGTACTTC; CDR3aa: CASSPGQGSYEQYF
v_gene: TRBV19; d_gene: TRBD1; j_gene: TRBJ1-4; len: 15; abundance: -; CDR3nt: TGTGCCAGTAGTTTCCGACAGGGATCTAATGAAAAACTGTTTTTT; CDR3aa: CASSFRQGSNEKLFF
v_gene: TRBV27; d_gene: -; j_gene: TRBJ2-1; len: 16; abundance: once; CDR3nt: TGTGCCAGCAGTTTATCGGACTTGGGCCGTAACAATGAGCAGTTCTTC; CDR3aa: CASSLSDLGRNNEQFF
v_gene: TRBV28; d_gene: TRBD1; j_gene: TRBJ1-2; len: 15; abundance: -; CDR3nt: TGTGCCAGCAACATCGGGACAGGGTGGAACTATGGCTACACCTTC; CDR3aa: CASNIGTGWNYGYTF
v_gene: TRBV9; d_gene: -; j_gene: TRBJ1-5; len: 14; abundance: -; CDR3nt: TGTGCCAGCAGGGATACAGAGCGCAATCAGCCCCAGCATTTT; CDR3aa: CASRDTERNQPQHF
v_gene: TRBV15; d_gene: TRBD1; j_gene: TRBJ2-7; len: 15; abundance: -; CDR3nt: TGTGCCACCAGCGGTAGACAGGGGGCGGGTGCCGAGCAGTACTTC; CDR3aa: CATSGRQGAGAEQYF
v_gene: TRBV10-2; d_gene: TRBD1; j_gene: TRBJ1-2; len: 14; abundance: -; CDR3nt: TGCGCCAGCACTGCCGGACAGGGGGTTGGTGGCTACACCTTC; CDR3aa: CASTAGQGVGGYTF
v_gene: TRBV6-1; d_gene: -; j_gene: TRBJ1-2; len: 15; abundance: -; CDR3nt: TGTGCCAGCAGTGAATCTGACCTACGACAATATGGCTACACCTTC; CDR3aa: CASSESDLRQYGYTF
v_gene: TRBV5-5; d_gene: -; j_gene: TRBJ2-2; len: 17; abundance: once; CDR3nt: TGTGCCAGCAGCTTGTATTTGGAGATCAGTAACACCGGGGAGCTGTTTTTT; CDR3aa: CASSLYLEISNTGELFF